The T cell receptor beta chain under discussion was sequenced for a study of PD-1 blockade in mismatch repair-deficient tumors. About the study: All were previously treated, progressing patients with around eleven mismatch repair-deficient cancer types. Whole-study results and caveats: Rapid post-treatment expansion, then contraction, generally preceding radiologic response, marked tumor-resident clones.

Produced via immunoSEQ multiplex PCR; TCRdb's table is partial and in-frame only. The sample shows 90,000 to 120,000 clones, approximately 83% of them seen only once. Comments on this clone: As yet, its antigen is unknown. The junction and the germline gene differ at one end; a read error may be behind it.

This CDR3 has 12 amino acids. Germline V CDR1 and CDR2: SSHAT, FNYEAQ (reference sequence). All patients were mismatch repair deficient, assessed by either PCR or immunohistochemistry. TCRs were sequenced from a few patients responding to pembrolizumab. The specimen was peripheral blood, collected roughly 35 weeks after starting pembrolizumab. The rearrangement joins TRBV7-7 to TRBJ1-2; no firm D call. This sequence was found in an adult with mismatch repair-deficient cancer. CDR3 DNA sequence: TGTGCTAGCAGCTTCCAGAACTATGGCTACACCTTC. Protein product: CASSFQNYGYTF.